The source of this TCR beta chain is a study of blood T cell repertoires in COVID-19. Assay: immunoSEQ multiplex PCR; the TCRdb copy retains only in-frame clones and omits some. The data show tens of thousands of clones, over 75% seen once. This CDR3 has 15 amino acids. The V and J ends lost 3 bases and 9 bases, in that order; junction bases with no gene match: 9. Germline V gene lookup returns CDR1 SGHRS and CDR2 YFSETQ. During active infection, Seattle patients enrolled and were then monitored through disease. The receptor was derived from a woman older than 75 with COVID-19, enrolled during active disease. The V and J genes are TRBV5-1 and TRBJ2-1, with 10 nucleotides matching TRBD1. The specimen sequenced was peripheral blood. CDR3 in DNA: TGCGCCAGCAGCTGGGGACAGGGGCCCATTAGTGAGCAGTTCTTC. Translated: CASSWGQGPISEQFF.